This TCR beta chain stems from a study of blood T cells in healthy people across ages. V lost 4 bases and J lost 6; bases outside the gene matches: 5. Germline V lookup: CDR1 LGHDT, CDR2 YNNKEL (reference sequence). CDR3 size: 16 residues. Primers used in a second PCR of roughly 6 to 11 cycles were a sample-barcoded 5' primer and a J-beta primer mix. TCRdb ran MiXCR on the 5' RACE reads and lists one entry per CDR3 protein. The table includes some 640,000 distinct CDR3 sequences, 25% to 30% detected once. This clonotype was found many times. The material sequenced was blood. This receptor was taken from a woman older than 75 in good health. The chain employs TRBV3-1 and TRBJ1-6, with 11 bases identical to TRBD1. CDR3 loop: CASSRRGQGVNSPLHF. Here the CDR3 DNA reads TGTGCCAGCAGCCGCCGGGGACAGGGGGTTAATTCACCCCTCCACTTT.